The 14 T cell receptor beta chains below all came from one sample that was sequenced in a study of blood T cell repertoires in COVID-19. The protocol was immunoSEQ multiplex PCR, while the TCRdb copy is restricted to in-frame clones and leaves out a portion. The sample carries around 150,000 clones, about 87% recorded once. The sample consisted of peripheral blood. The receptors originated from a man between 60 and 75 years old with active or convalescent COVID-19.

This rearrangement joins TRBV12-3 or TRBV12-4 to TRBJ1-2; unclear D gene. The CDR3 length is 13 residues. V lost 5 bases, J lost 4 bases, and 11 bases lay in between. Here the CDR3 reads CASSLNRAYGYTF. The DNA of the CDR3 is TGTGCCAGCAGTCTCAATAGAGCCTATGGCTACACCTTC.

V gene TRBV9 combines with J gene TRBJ2-6; D possibly corresponds to TRBD2 (5 bases). Germline V lookup: CDR1 SGDLS, CDR2 YYNGEE. Trimming pared 0 bases from V and 0 bases from J, leaving 10 bases between. The CDR3 has 17 residues. The chain's CDR3 is CASSVAGSFSGANVLTF. CDR3 DNA: TGTGCCAGCAGCGTAGCGGGATCATTCTCTGGGGCCAACGTCCTGACTTTC.

V usage is TRBV7-3 and J usage is TRBJ2-1; D gene unclear. Germline CDR1 SGHTA, CDR2 FQGTGA. Trimming removed 1 base from V and 0 bases from J, with 7 bases in between. The CDR3 is 15 amino acids. For the CDR3, the DNA is TGTGCCAGCAGCTTAAGCGGCAGCTCCTACAATGAGCAGTTCTTC. It is translated as CASSLSGSSYNEQFF.

The V gene is TRBV29-1, the J gene TRBJ1-2; D is uncertain. V dropped 4 bases and J dropped 7 bases, with 16 bases sitting between them. The CDR3 extends over 13 amino acids. Germline-derived CDR1 and CDR2 are SQVTM and ANQGSEA. The chain's CDR3 is CSVGVRGFGGYTF. The CDR3 DNA reads TGCAGCGTTGGTGTTCGAGGGTTTGGTGGCTACACCTTC.

This chain connects TRBV19 to TRBJ1-2, with a weak D call TRBD1 (6 bases). The CDR3 consists of 14 residues. The germline V gene has CDR1 LNHDA and CDR2 SQIVND (reference sequence). The V end was cut by 6 bases, the J end by 4 bases, with 15 bases between. The CDR3: CASSPTGFGYGYTF. The CDR3 DNA is TGTGCCAGTAGCCCAACAGGGTTTGGCTATGGCTACACCTTC.

J is TRBJ2-3 and V is TRBV27; 8 positions match TRBD1. V shed 3 bases and J 2 bases; nucleotides not matched to a gene: 4. Looked up from germline, CDR1 is MNHEY and CDR2 is SMNVEV (reference sequence). The CDR3 length is 15 residues. The CDR3 region has the DNA TGTGCCAGCAGTTTCATGGACAGGGCCACAGATACGCAGTATTTT. This gives the protein CASSFMDRATDTQYF.

V and J are TRBV28 and TRBJ1-6; no definite D call. Trimming took off 9 bases at V and 4 bases at J, with 13 bases between the two ends. Germline loops: CDR1 MDHEN, CDR2 SYDVKM. The CDR3 is made up of 14 amino acids. The chain's CDR3 is CASLSYQYNSPLHF. The CDR3 nucleotides read TGTGCCAGTCTATCATACCAATATAATTCACCCCTCCACTTT.

V usage is TRBV27 and J usage is TRBJ2-1; 13 bases match TRBD2. CDR1 is MNHEY and CDR2 is SMNVEV in the germline V gene (reference sequence). The CDR3 covers 18 residues. The V and J ends lost 0 bases and 5 bases, in that order; junction bases with no gene match: 7. CDR3 bases: TGTGCCAGCAGTTTATCTCCCCTACTAGCGGGAGGGAACAATGAGCAGTTCTTC. The encoded protein is CASSLSPLLAGGNNEQFF.

The V call is TRBV6-6, the J call TRBJ1-5, with TRBD1 matching over 7 bases. Germline V gives CDR1 MNHNY, CDR2 SVGAGI (reference sequence). The ends lost 5 bases at V and 7 bases at J; junction bases unmatched: 8. The CDR3 extends over 14 amino acids. The CDR3: CASSPRGLGQPQHF. DNA for the CDR3: TGTGCCAGCAGTCCAAGGGGGCTGGGGCAGCCCCAGCATTTT.

J is TRBJ2-7 and V is TRBV28, with 10 bases fitting TRBD1. V dropped 6 bases and J dropped 5; count of bases not matched to a gene: 10. CDR3 length equals 15 residues. CDR1 and CDR2 (germline): MDHEN, SYDVKM. The CDR3 here is CASSPGTGVLDEQYF. CDR3 in DNA: TGTGCCAGCAGCCCCGGGACAGGGGTGCTGGACGAGCAGTACTTC.

This sequence joins TRBV24-1 and TRBJ1-5; 7 nucleotides match TRBD1. Germline V lookup: CDR1 KGHDR, CDR2 SFDVKD. This CDR3 has 15 amino acids. V lost 4 bases and J lost 2; bases outside the gene matches: 4. The CDR3 sequence is CATSDPGGGNQPQHF. For the CDR3, the DNA is TGTGCCACCAGTGACCCAGGGGGAGGCAATCAGCCCCAGCATTTT.

The chain joins TRBV11-3 to TRBJ2-5; D remains unclear. This CDR3 comprises 13 residues. V dropped 1 base and J dropped 2 bases, with 5 bases sitting between them. From germline, CDR1 is SGHNT and CDR2 YENEEA. The CDR3 DNA is TGTGCCAGCAGCTTAGGTTCTCAAGAGACCCAGTACTTC. Its protein is CASSLGSQETQYF.

The chain has TRBV25-1 and TRBJ2-1; TRBD1 agrees at 7 bases. Per germline, CDR1 MGHDK and CDR2 SYGVNS. V dropped 5 bases and J dropped 7; count of bases not matched to a gene: 8. This CDR3 comprises 14 residues. In DNA form, the CDR3 reads TGTGCCAGCAGTAGACAGGGTTCGAGGAATGAGCAGTTCTTC. Translating gives CASSRQGSRNEQFF.

J is TRBJ2-1 and V is TRBV6-5; D may be TRBD2 (6 bases). The ends were cut back, 4 bases at V and 1 base at J, with 11 bases in the middle. CDR3 length equals 15 residues. Germline-derived CDR1 and CDR2 are MNHEY and SVGAGI. The CDR3 is CASSSYRGSYNEQFF. CDR3 in DNA: TGTGCCAGCAGTTCCTATCGGGGGTCCTACAATGAGCAGTTCTTC.